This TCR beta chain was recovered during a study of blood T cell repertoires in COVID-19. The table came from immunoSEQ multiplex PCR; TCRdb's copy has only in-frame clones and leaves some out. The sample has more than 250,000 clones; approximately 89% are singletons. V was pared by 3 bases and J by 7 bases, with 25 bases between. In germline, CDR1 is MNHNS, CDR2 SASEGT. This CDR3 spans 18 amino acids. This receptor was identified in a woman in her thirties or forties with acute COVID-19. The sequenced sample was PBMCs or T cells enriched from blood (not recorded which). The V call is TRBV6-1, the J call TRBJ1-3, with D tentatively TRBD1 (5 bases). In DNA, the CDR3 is TGTGCCAGCAGTGATAGACTCGACGGGACTCTGAGAGGGAACACCATATATTTT. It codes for CASSDRLDGTLRGNTIYF.